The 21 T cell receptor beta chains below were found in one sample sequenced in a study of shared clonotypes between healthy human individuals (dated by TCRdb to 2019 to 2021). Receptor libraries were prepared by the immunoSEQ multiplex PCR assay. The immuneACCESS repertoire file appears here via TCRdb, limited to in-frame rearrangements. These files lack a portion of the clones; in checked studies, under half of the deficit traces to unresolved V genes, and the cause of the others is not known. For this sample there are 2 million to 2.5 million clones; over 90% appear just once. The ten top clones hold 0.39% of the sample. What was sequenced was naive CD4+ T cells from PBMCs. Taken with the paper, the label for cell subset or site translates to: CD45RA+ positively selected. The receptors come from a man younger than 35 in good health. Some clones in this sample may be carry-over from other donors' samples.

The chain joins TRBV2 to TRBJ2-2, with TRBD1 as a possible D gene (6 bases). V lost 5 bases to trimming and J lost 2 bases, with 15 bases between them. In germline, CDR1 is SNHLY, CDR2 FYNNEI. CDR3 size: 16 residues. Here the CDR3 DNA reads TGTGCCAGCAGTCCCCCAAGGACAGAAAACACCGGGGAGCTGTTTTTT. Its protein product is CASSPPRTENTGELFF.

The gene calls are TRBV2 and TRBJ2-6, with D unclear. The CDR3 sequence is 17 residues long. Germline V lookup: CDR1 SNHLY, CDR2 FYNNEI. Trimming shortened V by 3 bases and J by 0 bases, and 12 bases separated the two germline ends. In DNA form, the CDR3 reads TGTGCCAGCAGTGATGTAGAGAAATCCTCTGGGGCCAACGTCCTGACTTTC. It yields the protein CASSDVEKSSGANVLTF.

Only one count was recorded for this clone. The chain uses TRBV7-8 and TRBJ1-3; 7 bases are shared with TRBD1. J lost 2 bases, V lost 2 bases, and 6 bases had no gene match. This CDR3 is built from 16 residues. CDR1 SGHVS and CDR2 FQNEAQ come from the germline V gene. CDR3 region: CASSLLQGRTGNTIYF. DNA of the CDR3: TGTGCCAGCAGCTTATTACAGGGGAGAACTGGAAACACCATATATTTT.

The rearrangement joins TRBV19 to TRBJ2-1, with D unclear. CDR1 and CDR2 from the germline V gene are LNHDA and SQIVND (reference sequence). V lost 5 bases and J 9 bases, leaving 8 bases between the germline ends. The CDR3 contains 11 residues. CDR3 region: CASSQYAEQFF. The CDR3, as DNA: TGTGCCAGTAGTCAGTACGCTGAGCAGTTCTTC.

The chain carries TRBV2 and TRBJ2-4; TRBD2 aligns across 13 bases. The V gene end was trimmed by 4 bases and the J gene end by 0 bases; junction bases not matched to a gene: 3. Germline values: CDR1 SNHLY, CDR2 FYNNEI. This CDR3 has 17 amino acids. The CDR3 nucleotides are TGTGCCAGCAGTGGGACTAGCGGGGGACTAGCCAAAAACATTCAGTACTTC. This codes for CASSGTSGGLAKNIQYF.

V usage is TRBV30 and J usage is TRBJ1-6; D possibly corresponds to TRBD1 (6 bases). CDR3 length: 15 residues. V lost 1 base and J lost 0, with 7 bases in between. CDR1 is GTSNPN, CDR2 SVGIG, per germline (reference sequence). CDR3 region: CAWSADSSYNSPLHF. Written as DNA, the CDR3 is TGTGCCTGGAGTGCGGACAGCTCCTATAATTCACCCCTCCACTTT.

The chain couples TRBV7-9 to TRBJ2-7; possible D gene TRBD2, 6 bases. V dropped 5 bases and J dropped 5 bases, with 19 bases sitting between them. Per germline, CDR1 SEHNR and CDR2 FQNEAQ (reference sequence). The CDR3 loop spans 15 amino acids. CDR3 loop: CASSQATGVFDEQYF. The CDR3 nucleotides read TGTGCCAGCAGCCAGGCGACGGGGGTTTTTGACGAGCAGTACTTC.

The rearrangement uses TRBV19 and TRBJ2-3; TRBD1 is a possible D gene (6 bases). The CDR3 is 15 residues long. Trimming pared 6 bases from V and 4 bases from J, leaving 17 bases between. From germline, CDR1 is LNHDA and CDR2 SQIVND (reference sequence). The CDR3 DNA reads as TGTGCCAGTAGGGAGGACAGCGCGGTATCAGATACGCAGTATTTT. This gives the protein CASREDSAVSDTQYF.

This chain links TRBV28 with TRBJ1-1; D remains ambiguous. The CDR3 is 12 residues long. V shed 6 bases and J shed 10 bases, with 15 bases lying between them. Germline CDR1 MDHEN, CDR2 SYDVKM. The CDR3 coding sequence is TGTGCCAGCAGCCCGGGCCAGCTGGCAGCTTTCTTT. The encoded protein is CASSPGQLAAFF.

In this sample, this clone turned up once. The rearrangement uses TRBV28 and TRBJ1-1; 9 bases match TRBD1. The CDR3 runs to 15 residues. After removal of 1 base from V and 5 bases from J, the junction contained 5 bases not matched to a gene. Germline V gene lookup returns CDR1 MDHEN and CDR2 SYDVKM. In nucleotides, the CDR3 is TGTGCCAGCAGTTTATACACAGGGGGCGTTACTGAAGCTTTCTTT. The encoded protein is CASSLYTGGVTEAFF.

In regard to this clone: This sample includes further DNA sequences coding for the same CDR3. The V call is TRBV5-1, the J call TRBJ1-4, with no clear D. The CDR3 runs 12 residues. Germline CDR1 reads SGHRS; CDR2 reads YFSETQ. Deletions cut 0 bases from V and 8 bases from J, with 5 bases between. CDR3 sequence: CASSLDGEKLFF. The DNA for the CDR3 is TGCGCCAGCAGCTTGGATGGAGAAAAACTGTTTTTT.

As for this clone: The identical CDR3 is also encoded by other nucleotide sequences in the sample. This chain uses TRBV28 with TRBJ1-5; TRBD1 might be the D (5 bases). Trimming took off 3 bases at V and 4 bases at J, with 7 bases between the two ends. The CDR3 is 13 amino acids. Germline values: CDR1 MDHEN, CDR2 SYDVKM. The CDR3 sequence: CASSFAGNQPQHF. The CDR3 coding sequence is TGTGCCAGCAGTTTTGCAGGGAATCAGCCCCAGCATTTT.

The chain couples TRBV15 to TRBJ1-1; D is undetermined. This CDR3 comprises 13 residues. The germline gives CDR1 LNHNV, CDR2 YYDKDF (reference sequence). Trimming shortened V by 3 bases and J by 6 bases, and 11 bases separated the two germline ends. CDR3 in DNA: TGTGCCACCAGCAGTCCCGGCCGGGCTGAAGCTTTCTTT. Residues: CATSSPGRAEAFF.

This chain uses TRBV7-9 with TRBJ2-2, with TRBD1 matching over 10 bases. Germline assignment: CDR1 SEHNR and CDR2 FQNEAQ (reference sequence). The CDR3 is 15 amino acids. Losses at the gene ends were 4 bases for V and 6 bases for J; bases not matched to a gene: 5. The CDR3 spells CASSSPGQGPGELFF. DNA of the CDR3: TGTGCCAGCAGCTCGCCGGGACAGGGGCCCGGGGAGCTGTTTTTT.

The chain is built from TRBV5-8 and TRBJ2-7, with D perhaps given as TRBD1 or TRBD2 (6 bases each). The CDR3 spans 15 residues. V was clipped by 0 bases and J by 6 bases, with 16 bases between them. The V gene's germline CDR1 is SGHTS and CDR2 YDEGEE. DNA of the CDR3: TGTGCCAGCAGCTTGGTCTCCGGGGGCAGGGGCGAGCAGTACTTC. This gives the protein CASSLVSGGRGEQYF.

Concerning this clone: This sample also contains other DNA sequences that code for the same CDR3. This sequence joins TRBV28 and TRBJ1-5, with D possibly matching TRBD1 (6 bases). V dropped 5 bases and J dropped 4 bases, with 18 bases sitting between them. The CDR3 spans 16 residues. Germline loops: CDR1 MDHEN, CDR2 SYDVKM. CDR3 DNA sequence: TGTGCCAGCAGTCGTTCGGGGCAGGGGAAAAATCAGCCCCAGCATTTT. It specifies CASSRSGQGKNQPQHF.

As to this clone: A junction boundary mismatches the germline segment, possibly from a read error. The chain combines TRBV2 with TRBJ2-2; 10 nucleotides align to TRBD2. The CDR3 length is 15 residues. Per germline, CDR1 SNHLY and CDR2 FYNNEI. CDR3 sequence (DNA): TGTGCCAGCAGCGAAGCTAGCGGGAGCGCCGGGGAGCTGTTTTTT. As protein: CASSEASGSAGELFF. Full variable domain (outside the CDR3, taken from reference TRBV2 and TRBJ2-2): EPEVTQTPSHQVTQMGQEVILRCVPISNHLYFYWYRQILGQKVEFLVSFYNNEISEKSEIFDDQFSVERPDGSNFTLKIRSTKLEDSAMYFCASSEASGSAGELFFGEGSRLTVL.

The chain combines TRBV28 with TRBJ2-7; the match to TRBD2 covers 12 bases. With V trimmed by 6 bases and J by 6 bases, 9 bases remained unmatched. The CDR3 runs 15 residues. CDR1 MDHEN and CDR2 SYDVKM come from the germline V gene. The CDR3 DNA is TGTGCCAGCAGCACTCCTAGCGGGAGGGCCAGCGAGCAGTACTTC. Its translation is CASSTPSGRASEQYF.

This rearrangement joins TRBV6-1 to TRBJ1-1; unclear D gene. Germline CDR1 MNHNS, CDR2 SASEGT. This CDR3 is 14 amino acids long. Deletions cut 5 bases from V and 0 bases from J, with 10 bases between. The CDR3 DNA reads TGTGCCAGCAGTAAGACGGCTTTGAACACTGAAGCTTTCTTT. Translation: CASSKTALNTEAFF.

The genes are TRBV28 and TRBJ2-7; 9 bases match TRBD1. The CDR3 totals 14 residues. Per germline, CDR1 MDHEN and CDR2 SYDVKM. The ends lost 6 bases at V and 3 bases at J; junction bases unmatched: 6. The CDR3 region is CASRPTGGGYEQYF. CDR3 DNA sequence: TGTGCCAGCAGGCCAACAGGGGGCGGCTACGAGCAGTACTTC.

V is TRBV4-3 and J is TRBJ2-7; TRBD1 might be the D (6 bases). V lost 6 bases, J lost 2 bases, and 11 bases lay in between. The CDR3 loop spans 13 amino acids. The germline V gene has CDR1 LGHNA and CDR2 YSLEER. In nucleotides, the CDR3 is TGCGCCAGCAGTCGGGACACGACCTACGAGCAGTACTTC. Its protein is CASSRDTTYEQYF.